This T cell receptor beta chain was retrieved from a study of identical twins. The study, taken as a whole, reports: For zero-insertion analyses, partial confounding could come from invariant MAIT and iNKT cells.

Each CDR3 protein is one row after TCRdb ran MiXCR on the 5' RACE reads. In the table there are approximately 530,000 distinct CDR3 sequences, 20% to 25% of which are singletons. Trimming removed 3 bases from V and 4 bases from J, with 9 bases in between. The CDR3 spans 14 residues. Per the germline V gene, CDR1 is SEHNR and CDR2 is FQNEAQ (reference sequence). This clonotype has a count of ten or more. The antigen is undetermined. In addition, the sample was reused for a study of yellow fever vaccine responses in identical twins.

The V gene is TRBV7-9, the J gene TRBJ2-2; D unclear. This clonotype was sampled from a young woman in good health. Sample: CD4+ T cells sorted from blood. The CDR3 region has the DNA TGTGCCAGCAGCTTGCTTACCTCCACCGGGGAGCTGTTTTTT. Translated, it gives CASSLLTSTGELFF.